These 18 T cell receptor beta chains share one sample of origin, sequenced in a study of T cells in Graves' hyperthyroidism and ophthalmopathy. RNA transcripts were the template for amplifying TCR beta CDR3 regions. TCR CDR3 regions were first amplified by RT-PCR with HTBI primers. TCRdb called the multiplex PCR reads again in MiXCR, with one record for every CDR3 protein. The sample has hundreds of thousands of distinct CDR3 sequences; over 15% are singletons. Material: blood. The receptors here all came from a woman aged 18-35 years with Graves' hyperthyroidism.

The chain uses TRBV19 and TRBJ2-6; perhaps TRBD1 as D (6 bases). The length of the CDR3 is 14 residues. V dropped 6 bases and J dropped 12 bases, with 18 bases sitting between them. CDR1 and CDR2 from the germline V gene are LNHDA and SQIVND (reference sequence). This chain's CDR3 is CASSSQGPGPVLTF. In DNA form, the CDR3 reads TGTGCCAGTAGCTCACAGGGACCGGGGCCCGTCCTGACTTTC.

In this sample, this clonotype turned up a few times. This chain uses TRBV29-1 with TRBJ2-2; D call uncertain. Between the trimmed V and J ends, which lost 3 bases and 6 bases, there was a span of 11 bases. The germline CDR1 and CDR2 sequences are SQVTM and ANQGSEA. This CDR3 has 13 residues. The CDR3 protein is CSVDIGRAGELFF. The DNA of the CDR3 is TGCAGCGTTGATATTGGTAGAGCCGGGGAGCTGTTTTTT.

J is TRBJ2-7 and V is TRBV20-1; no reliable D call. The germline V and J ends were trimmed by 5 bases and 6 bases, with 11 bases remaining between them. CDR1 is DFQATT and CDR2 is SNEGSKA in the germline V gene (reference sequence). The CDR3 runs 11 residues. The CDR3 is CSAGRPTEQYF. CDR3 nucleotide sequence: TGCAGTGCTGGACGGCCGACCGAGCAGTACTTC.

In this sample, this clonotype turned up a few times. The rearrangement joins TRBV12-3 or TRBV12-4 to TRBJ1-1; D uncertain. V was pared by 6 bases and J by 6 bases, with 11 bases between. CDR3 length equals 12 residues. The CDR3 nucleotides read TGTGCCAGCAGCCCCCGTAGGGCTGAAGCTTTCTTT. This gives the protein CASSPRRAEAFF.

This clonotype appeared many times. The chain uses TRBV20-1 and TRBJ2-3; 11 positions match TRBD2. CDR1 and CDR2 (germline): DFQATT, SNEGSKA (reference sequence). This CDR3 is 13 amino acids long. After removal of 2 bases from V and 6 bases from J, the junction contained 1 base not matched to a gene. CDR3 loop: CSARIAGGDTQYF. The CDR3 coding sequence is TGCAGTGCTAGAATAGCGGGAGGGGATACGCAGTATTTT.

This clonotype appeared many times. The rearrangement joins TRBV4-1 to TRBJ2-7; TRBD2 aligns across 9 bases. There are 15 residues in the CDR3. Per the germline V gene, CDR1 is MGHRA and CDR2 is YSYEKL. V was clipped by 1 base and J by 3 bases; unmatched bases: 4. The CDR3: CASSQGSSGDYEQYF. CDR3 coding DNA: TGCGCCAGCAGCCAAGGGTCTAGCGGGGACTACGAGCAGTACTTC.

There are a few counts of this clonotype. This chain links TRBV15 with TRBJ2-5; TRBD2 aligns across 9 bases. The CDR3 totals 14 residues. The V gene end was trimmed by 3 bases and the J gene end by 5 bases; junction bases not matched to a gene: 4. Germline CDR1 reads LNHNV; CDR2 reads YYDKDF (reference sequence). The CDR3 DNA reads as TGTGCCACCAGCAGGACTAGCGGTTTGGAGACCCAGTACTTC. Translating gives CATSRTSGLETQYF.

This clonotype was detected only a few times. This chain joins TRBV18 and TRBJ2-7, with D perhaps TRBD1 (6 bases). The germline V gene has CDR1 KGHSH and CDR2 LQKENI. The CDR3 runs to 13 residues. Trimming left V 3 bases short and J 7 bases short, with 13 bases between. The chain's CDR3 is CASSPVQGGEQYF. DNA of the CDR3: TGTGCCAGCTCACCTGTACAGGGTGGGGAGCAGTACTTC.

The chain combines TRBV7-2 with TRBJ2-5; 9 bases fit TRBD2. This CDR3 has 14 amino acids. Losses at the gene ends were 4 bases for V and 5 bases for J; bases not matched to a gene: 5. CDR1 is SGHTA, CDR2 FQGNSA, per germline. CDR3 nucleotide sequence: TGTGCCAGCAGCTCTGCGGGGGGGCTGGAGACCCAGTACTTC. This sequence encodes CASSSAGGLETQYF.

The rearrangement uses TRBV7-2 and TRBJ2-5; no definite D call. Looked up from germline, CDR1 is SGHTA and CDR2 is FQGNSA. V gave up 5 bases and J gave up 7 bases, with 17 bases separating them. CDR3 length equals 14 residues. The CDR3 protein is CASSQEKGLRTQYF. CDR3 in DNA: TGTGCCAGCAGCCAGGAGAAAGGCTTAAGGACCCAGTACTTC.

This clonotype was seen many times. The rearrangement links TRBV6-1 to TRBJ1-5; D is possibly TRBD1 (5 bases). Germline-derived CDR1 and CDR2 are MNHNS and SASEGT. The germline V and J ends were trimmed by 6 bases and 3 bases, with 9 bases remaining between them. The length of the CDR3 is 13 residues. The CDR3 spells CASRDRYNQPQHF. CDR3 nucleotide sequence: TGTGCCAGCAGAGACAGATACAATCAGCCCCAGCATTTT.

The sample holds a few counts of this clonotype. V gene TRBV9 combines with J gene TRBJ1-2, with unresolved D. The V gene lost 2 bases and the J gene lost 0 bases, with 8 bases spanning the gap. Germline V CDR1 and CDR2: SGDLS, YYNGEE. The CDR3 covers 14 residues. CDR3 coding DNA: TGTGCCAGCAGCGTTGGCAGAGCTAACTATGGCTACACCTTC. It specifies CASSVGRANYGYTF.

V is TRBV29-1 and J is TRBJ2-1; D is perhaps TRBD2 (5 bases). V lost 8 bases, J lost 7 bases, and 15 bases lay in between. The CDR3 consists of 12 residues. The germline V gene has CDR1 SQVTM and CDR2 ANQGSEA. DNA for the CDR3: TGCAGCCCCCGAGGGCAAGGTAATGAGCAGTTCTTC. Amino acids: CSPRGQGNEQFF.

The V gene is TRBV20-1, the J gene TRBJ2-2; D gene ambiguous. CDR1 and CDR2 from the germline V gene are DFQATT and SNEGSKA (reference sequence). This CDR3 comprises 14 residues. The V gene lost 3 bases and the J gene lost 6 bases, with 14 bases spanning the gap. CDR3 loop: CSARPPLDPGELFF. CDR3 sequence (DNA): TGCAGTGCTAGGCCTCCCCTAGATCCCGGGGAGCTGTTTTTT.

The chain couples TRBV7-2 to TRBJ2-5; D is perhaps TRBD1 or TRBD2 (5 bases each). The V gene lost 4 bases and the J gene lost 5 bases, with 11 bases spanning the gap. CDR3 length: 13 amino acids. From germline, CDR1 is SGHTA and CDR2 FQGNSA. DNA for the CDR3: TGTGCCAGCAGCTCCCCGGGGCGGGAGACCCAGTACTTC. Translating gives CASSSPGRETQYF.

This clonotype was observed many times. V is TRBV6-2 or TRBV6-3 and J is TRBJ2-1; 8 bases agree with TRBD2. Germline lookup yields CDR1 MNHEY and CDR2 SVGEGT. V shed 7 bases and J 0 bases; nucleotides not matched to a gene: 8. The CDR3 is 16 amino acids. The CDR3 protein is CASTDARGGSYNEQFF. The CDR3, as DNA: TGTGCCAGCACCGACGCCCGGGGGGGCTCCTACAATGAGCAGTTCTTC.

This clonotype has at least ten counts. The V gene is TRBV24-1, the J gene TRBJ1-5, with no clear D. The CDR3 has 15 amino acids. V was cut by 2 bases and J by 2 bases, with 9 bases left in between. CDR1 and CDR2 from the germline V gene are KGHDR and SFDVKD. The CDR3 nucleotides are TGTGCCACCAGTGATTCCAGGTTAGGCAATCAGCCCCAGCATTTT. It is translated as CATSDSRLGNQPQHF.

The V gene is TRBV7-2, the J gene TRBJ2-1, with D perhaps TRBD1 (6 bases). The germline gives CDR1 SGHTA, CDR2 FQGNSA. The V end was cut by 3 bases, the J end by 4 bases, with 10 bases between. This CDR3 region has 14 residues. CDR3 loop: CASSFTGQYNEQFF. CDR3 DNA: TGTGCCAGCAGCTTTACTGGACAGTACAATGAGCAGTTCTTC.